This TCR beta chain emerged from a study of vaccination effects on CD4 cells after COVID-19. Cultured cells yielded isolated CD4+ T cells after around 9 days. Produced via immunoSEQ multiplex PCR; TCRdb's table is partial and in-frame only. The table records about 37,000 clones, approximately 72% of them present only once. Trimming cost V 5 bases and J 0 bases, with 5 bases left between them. The germline gives CDR1 SGHTA, CDR2 FQGNSA. This CDR3 is 13 amino acids long. As regards this clone: Antigen: not known.

This clonotype originated in a human donor who received a COVID-19 vaccine. The specimen comprised CD4+ T cells from PBMCs cultured without peptide, sampled before COVID-19 vaccination. The V and J genes are TRBV7-2 and TRBJ2-4, with D perhaps TRBD1 (5 bases). The CDR3 coding sequence is TGTGCCAGCAGCCAGGGAGCCAAAAACATTCAGTACTTC. It yields the protein CASSQGAKNIQYF.